Presented here are 5 T cell receptor beta chains from one specimen sequenced in a study of neurological immune-mediated disorders. TCRdb itself ran the 5' RACE reads through MiXCR, one entry per CDR3 protein. The sample holds some 50,000 distinct CDR3 sequences, about 1.8% seen once. The specimen was PBMCs. The origin of the receptors is a woman between 35 and 50 years old with multiple sclerosis.

This clonotype was counted at least ten times. The chain couples TRBV6-1 to TRBJ1-2; D is unresolved. Germline assignment: CDR1 MNHNS and CDR2 SASEGT. V was trimmed by 2 bases and J by 8 bases, leaving 15 bases between them. This CDR3 is 14 amino acids long. The CDR3, as DNA: TGTGCCAGCAGTGAACTCGGACGGGAGCGGGGCTACACCTTC. It encodes CASSELGRERGYTF.

This clonotype was found many times. The V and J genes are TRBV9 and TRBJ1-5; perhaps TRBD1 as D (6 bases). Germline loops: CDR1 SGDLS, CDR2 YYNGEE. V was trimmed by 6 bases and J by 1 base, leaving 14 bases between them. The CDR3 is made up of 15 amino acids. The CDR3 DNA sequence: TGTGCCAGCACCCGAGACAGGACCAGCAATCAGCCCCAGCATTTT. Translated, it gives CASTRDRTSNQPQHF.

The sample holds many counts of this clonotype. V is TRBV5-1 and J is TRBJ1-4; 9 positions match TRBD1. V lost 2 bases, J lost 2 bases, and 7 bases stayed unmatched. The CDR3 sequence is 17 residues long. CDR1 is SGHRS, CDR2 YFSETQ, per germline. The CDR3 DNA reads as TGCGCCAGCAGCTTCGGACAGGGGAGAACTACTAATGAAAAACTGTTTTTT. Its translation is CASSFGQGRTTNEKLFF.

As for this clonotype: A read error may be the cause here, since a much bigger clone is one base away. The chain uses TRBV5-1 and TRBJ2-7, with D perhaps matching TRBD1 (5 bases). CDR3 length equals 15 residues. From germline, CDR1 is SGHRS and CDR2 YFSETQ. Between the trimmed V and J ends, which lost 0 bases and 3 bases, there was a span of 13 bases. CDR3 bases: TGCGCCAGCAGCTTGGAGGCGAAGGGGCTCTACGAGCAGTACTTC. It is translated as CASSLEAKGLYEQYF.

This clonotype was found many times. The chain links TRBV11-2 to TRBJ1-5; D unresolved. Germline-derived CDR1 and CDR2 are SGHAT and FQNNGV. The CDR3 is 13 amino acids. Trimming cost V 5 bases and J 4 bases, with 9 bases left between them. The CDR3 DNA follows: TGTGCCAGCAGCCTAGTGGGGAATCAGCCCCAGCATTTT. Translated: CASSLVGNQPQHF.